The 27 T cell receptor beta chains reported below all come from one sample, sequenced in a study of cytotoxic CD8 clonotypes in ibrutinib-treated CLL. The protocol was immunoSEQ multiplex PCR, while the TCRdb copy is restricted to in-frame clones and leaves out a portion. The table lists about 200,000 clones, about 72% of them singletons. The material sequenced was PBMCs, taken after 24 months of ibrutinib treatment. These receptors originate from a human donor with chronic lymphocytic leukemia.

The chain has TRBV29-1 and TRBJ2-7; 7 bases align to TRBD1. This CDR3 region has 12 residues. Germline CDR1 is SQVTM and CDR2 is ANQGSEA. V dropped 4 bases and J dropped 4; count of bases not matched to a gene: 4. DNA of the CDR3: TGCAGCGTTGGACCAGGGGGATACGAGCAGTACTTC. This sequence encodes CSVGPGGYEQYF.

This rearrangement joins TRBV29-1 to TRBJ1-5, with D possibly matching TRBD1 (5 bases). The ends were cut back, 5 bases at V and 4 bases at J, with 12 bases in the middle. Germline loops: CDR1 SQVTM, CDR2 ANQGSEA. This CDR3 has 13 amino acids. As DNA, the CDR3 is TGCAGCGTTCGGGCAGGGCCTAATCAGCCCCAGCATTTT. Protein product: CSVRAGPNQPQHF.

Here the CDR3 reads CASSRGQGAEAFF. Here the CDR3 DNA reads TGTGCCAGCAGCCGTGGACAGGGCGCTGAAGCTTTCTTT. This sequence joins TRBV5-4 and TRBJ1-1; 8 positions agree with TRBD1. J gave up 6 bases and V 4 bases, and 5 bases lay outside the gene matches. This CDR3 is built from 13 residues. The germline V gene has CDR1 SGHNT and CDR2 YYREEE (reference sequence).

This clone was seen once. This sequence joins TRBV5-1 and TRBJ2-7; 10 positions agree with TRBD2. CDR3 length equals 17 residues. V lost 1 base to trimming and J lost 5 bases; unmatched junction nucleotides: 12. CDR1 and CDR2 from the germline V gene are SGHRS and YFSETQ. CDR3 nucleotides: TGCGCCAGCAGCTTGCAGACTAGCGGGTTGCTCGGCCACGAGCAGTACTTC. Its translation: CASSLQTSGLLGHEQYF.

Note on this clone: The junction shows a germline mismatch at one end, possibly a read error. The J gene is TRBJ2-2, the V gene TRBV6-1; D may be TRBD1 (5 bases). Germline V CDR1 and CDR2: MNHNS, SASEGT. This CDR3 comprises 11 residues. As DNA, the CDR3 is TGTGCCAGCAGTGAATACGTCAGGGCTTATTTT. Encoded protein: CASSEYVRAYF.

In this sample, this clone turned up once. The rearrangement links TRBV2 to TRBJ2-7; 8 nucleotides align to TRBD2. CDR1 is SNHLY and CDR2 is FYNNEI in the germline V gene. V trimming: 7 bases; J trimming: 5 bases; junction bases outside the gene matches: 10. The CDR3 is 14 amino acids. The CDR3 DNA is TGTGCCAGCAATCACCAGCGGGAGTTAGACGAGCAGTACTTC. It codes for CASNHQRELDEQYF.

The rearrangement uses TRBV5-1 and TRBJ1-2, with 7 positions matching TRBD1. V lost 4 bases to trimming and J lost 4 bases; unmatched junction nucleotides: 13. The CDR3 consists of 16 residues. Looked up from germline, CDR1 is SGHRS and CDR2 is YFSETQ. The CDR3 coding sequence is TGCGCCAGCAGCATGGAGGGGGACAGCGGAGCCTATGGCTACACCTTC. Protein sequence: CASSMEGDSGAYGYTF.

This clone was detected only a few times. J is TRBJ1-5 and V is TRBV6-1; the D is unclear. CDR1 is MNHNS, CDR2 SASEGT, per germline. This CDR3 comprises 11 residues. Trimming cost V 6 bases and J 7 bases, with 7 bases left between them. The CDR3 nucleotides are TGTGCCAGCAGGACCGGCCAGCCCCAGCATTTT. Translating it yields CASRTGQPQHF.

This clone was observed a single time. The chain combines TRBV9 with TRBJ2-7; 8 bases line up with TRBD1. V lost 4 bases and J lost 5; bases outside the gene matches: 11. The CDR3 is 15 amino acids. Germline CDR1 reads SGDLS; CDR2 reads YYNGEE. As DNA, the CDR3 is TGTGCCAGCAGCACAACAGGGGGGTCGGGCCACGAGCAGTACTTC. This translates into CASSTTGGSGHEQYF.

The rearrangement links TRBV5-1 to TRBJ2-3, with 7 bases identical to TRBD2. Germline CDR1 and CDR2: SGHRS and YFSETQ. Losses at the gene ends were 2 bases for V and 1 base for J; bases not matched to a gene: 4. The CDR3 contains 15 residues. This CDR3 is CASSLKTSGTDTQYF. The CDR3 region has the DNA TGCGCCAGCAGCTTAAAAACTAGCGGCACAGATACGCAGTATTTT.

The chain employs TRBV4-1 and TRBJ1-2; tentatively, D is TRBD1 (6 bases). The length of the CDR3 is 15 residues. Trimming shortened V by 1 base and J by 3 bases, and 12 bases separated the two germline ends. Germline V CDR1 and CDR2: MGHRA, YSYEKL. CDR3 coding DNA: TGCGCCAGCAGCCAAGGGGCCTACAGGGACTATGGCTACACCTTC. Translation gives CASSQGAYRDYGYTF.

This clone was counted a few times. The chain carries TRBV7-2 and TRBJ2-1; TRBD1 agrees at 9 bases. This CDR3 comprises 16 residues. V lost 5 bases and J lost 2; bases outside the gene matches: 7. The germline V gene encodes CDR1 SGHTA and CDR2 FQGNSA. In nucleotides, the CDR3 is TGTGCCAGCAGCCGAACCGGGACAGGGACCTACAATGAGCAGTTCTTC. The encoded protein is CASSRTGTGTYNEQFF.

A single count supports this clone. This CDR3 is CASSSPAGSSYEQYF. CDR3 nucleotides: TGTGCCAGCAGCTCGCCGGCCGGGAGCTCCTACGAGCAGTACTTC. The chain is built from TRBV5-6 and TRBJ2-7, with D perhaps TRBD2 (6 bases). Germline assignment: CDR1 SGHDT and CDR2 YYEEEE. CDR3 length equals 15 residues. V lost 3 bases and J lost 0, with 13 bases in between.

DNA for the CDR3: TGCGCCAGCAGCCAAGAAGTTGGGGCCAACACCGGGGAGCTGTTTTTT. Residues: CASSQEVGANTGELFF. The chain joins TRBV4-3 to TRBJ2-2; D is perhaps TRBD1 (5 bases). This CDR3 is 16 amino acids long. Per the germline V gene, CDR1 is LGHNA and CDR2 is YSLEER. V shed 0 bases and J shed 2 bases, with 10 bases lying between them.

The CDR3 DNA is TGTGCCAGCATCCGGGACAACTCCTACAATGAGCAGTTCTTC. Residues: CASIRDNSYNEQFF. The chain employs TRBV2 and TRBJ2-1; perhaps TRBD1 as D (6 bases). There are 14 residues in the CDR3. V lost 7 bases, J lost 0 bases, and 10 bases lay in between. From germline, CDR1 is SNHLY and CDR2 FYNNEI.

This clone was seen only a few times. The CDR3 DNA follows: TGTGCCAGTAGTATCTCTGTCCGGGGGATCGGGGAGCTGTTTTTT. Its protein is CASSISVRGIGELFF. The chain recombines TRBV19 with TRBJ2-2; D perhaps matches TRBD2 (6 bases). V lost 3 bases and J lost 7, with 15 bases in between. CDR3 length: 15 residues. The germline V gene encodes CDR1 LNHDA and CDR2 SQIVND (reference sequence).

The V and J genes are TRBV27 and TRBJ2-7; D is perhaps TRBD2 (9 bases). V lost 2 bases, J lost 2 bases, and 31 bases lay in between. Germline V gene lookup returns CDR1 MNHEY and CDR2 SMNVEV (reference sequence). There are 21 residues in the CDR3. The CDR3 DNA is TGTGCCAGCAGTTTACGGAACAGGGGGTATACCGGGACTAGCAGCCCCTACGAGCAGTACTTC. It encodes CASSLRNRGYTGTSSPYEQYF.

This clone was seen only once. CDR3 protein: CASSSSPQETQYF. In DNA, the CDR3 is TGCGCCAGCAGCTCAAGTCCCCAAGAGACCCAGTACTTC. J is TRBJ2-5 and V is TRBV5-1; the D is unclear. The CDR3 covers 13 residues. Trimming took off 3 bases at V and 1 base at J, with 7 bases between the two ends. Germline V gene lookup returns CDR1 SGHRS and CDR2 YFSETQ.

The chain joins TRBV20-1 to TRBJ2-5; D unresolved. Looked up from germline, CDR1 is DFQATT and CDR2 is SNEGSKA (reference sequence). V lost 6 bases and J lost 2, with 7 bases in between. This CDR3 region has 11 residues. The CDR3 protein is CSAMVQETQYF. In DNA, the CDR3 is TGCAGTGCAATGGTTCAAGAGACCCAGTACTTC.

This clone was seen once. This chain uses TRBV15 with TRBJ2-7, with 13 bases matching TRBD2. This CDR3 spans 14 amino acids. The V gene end was trimmed by 6 bases and the J gene end by 7 bases; junction bases not matched to a gene: 6. Germline assignment: CDR1 LNHNV and CDR2 YYDKDF (reference sequence). In DNA form, the CDR3 reads TGTGCCACCAGGAGGACTAGCGGGAGTCGTGAGCAGTACTTC. Translated, it gives CATRRTSGSREQYF. The entire variable domain, with the rest obtained from reference TRBV15 and TRBJ2-7, is as follows: DAMVIQNPRYQVTQFGKPVTLSCSQTLNHNVMYWYQQKSSQAPKLLFHYYDKDFNNEADTPDNFQSRRPNTSFCFLDIRSPGLGDTAMYLCATRRTSGSREQYFGPGTRLTVT.

The V and J genes are TRBV6-4 and TRBJ1-2; TRBD1 matches at 9 bases. Losses at the gene ends were 3 bases for V and 4 bases for J; bases not matched to a gene: 9. This CDR3 has 16 residues. The V gene's germline CDR1 is MRHNA and CDR2 SNTAGT. Here the CDR3 reads CASSDSNGQGLYGYTF. CDR3 nucleotides: TGTGCCAGCAGTGATTCTAATGGACAGGGGCTCTATGGCTACACCTTC.

This sequence joins TRBV7-9 and TRBJ1-1; TRBD1 might be the D (5 bases). This CDR3 is 15 amino acids long. Trimming took 3 bases from V and 2 from J, leaving 13 bases between them. CDR1 and CDR2 from the germline V gene are SEHNR and FQNEAQ (reference sequence). The CDR3, as DNA: TGTGCCAGCAGCTTTAGTGGGACTTATAACACTGAAGCTTTCTTT. This translates into CASSFSGTYNTEAFF. Full variable domain (remainder filled in from reference TRBV7-9 and TRBJ1-1): DTGVSQNPRHKITKRGQNVTFRCDPISEHNRLYWYRQTLGQGPEFLTYFQNEAQLEKSRLLSDRFSAERPKGSFSTLEIQRTEQGDSAMYLCASSFSGTYNTEAFFGQGTRLTVV.

Only a few counts were recorded for this clone. The J gene is TRBJ1-4, the V gene TRBV25-1; D unclear. Germline V gene sequence: CDR1 MGHDK, CDR2 SYGVNS. With 5 bases removed from V and 2 bases from J, the gap between germline ends came to 6 bases. The CDR3 has 13 amino acids. For the CDR3, the DNA is TGTGCCAGCAGTCCCCAGACTAATGAAAAACTGTTTTTT. The encoded protein is CASSPQTNEKLFF.

V usage is TRBV14 and J usage is TRBJ2-7, with D unclear. Trimming left V 4 bases short and J 0 bases short, with 13 bases between. This CDR3 has 15 amino acids. Germline lookup yields CDR1 SGHDN and CDR2 FVKESK. This CDR3 reads CASSLRFSSSYEQYF. CDR3 DNA sequence: TGTGCCAGCAGCCTCAGGTTCTCGAGCTCCTACGAGCAGTACTTC.

This rearrangement joins TRBV4-3 to TRBJ2-7; D might be TRBD2 (5 bases). Trimming left V 0 bases short and J 3 bases short, with 12 bases between. The CDR3 extends over 15 amino acids. CDR1 is LGHNA, CDR2 YSLEER, per germline. The CDR3: CASSQDRGSFYEQYF. CDR3 DNA: TGCGCCAGCAGCCAAGATCGGGGTAGTTTCTACGAGCAGTACTTC.

The chain employs TRBV2 and TRBJ2-1; the D gene could be TRBD1 or TRBD2 (6 bases each). The CDR3 spans 14 residues. Trimming shortened V by 5 bases and J by 6 bases, and 14 bases separated the two germline ends. The germline V gene encodes CDR1 SNHLY and CDR2 FYNNEI. CDR3 bases: TGTGCCAGCAGTAGACTAGTCAGGGGCAATGAGCAGTTCTTC. It translates to CASSRLVRGNEQFF.

The rearrangement joins TRBV27 to TRBJ2-3, with unresolved D. Trimming stripped 6 bases from V and 0 bases from J, with 10 bases between. The CDR3 is 14 residues long. CDR1 and CDR2 (germline): MNHEY, SMNVEV (reference sequence). CDR3 amino acids: CASSPSISTDTQYF. In DNA form, the CDR3 reads TGTGCCAGCAGCCCTTCCATTAGCACAGATACGCAGTATTTT.